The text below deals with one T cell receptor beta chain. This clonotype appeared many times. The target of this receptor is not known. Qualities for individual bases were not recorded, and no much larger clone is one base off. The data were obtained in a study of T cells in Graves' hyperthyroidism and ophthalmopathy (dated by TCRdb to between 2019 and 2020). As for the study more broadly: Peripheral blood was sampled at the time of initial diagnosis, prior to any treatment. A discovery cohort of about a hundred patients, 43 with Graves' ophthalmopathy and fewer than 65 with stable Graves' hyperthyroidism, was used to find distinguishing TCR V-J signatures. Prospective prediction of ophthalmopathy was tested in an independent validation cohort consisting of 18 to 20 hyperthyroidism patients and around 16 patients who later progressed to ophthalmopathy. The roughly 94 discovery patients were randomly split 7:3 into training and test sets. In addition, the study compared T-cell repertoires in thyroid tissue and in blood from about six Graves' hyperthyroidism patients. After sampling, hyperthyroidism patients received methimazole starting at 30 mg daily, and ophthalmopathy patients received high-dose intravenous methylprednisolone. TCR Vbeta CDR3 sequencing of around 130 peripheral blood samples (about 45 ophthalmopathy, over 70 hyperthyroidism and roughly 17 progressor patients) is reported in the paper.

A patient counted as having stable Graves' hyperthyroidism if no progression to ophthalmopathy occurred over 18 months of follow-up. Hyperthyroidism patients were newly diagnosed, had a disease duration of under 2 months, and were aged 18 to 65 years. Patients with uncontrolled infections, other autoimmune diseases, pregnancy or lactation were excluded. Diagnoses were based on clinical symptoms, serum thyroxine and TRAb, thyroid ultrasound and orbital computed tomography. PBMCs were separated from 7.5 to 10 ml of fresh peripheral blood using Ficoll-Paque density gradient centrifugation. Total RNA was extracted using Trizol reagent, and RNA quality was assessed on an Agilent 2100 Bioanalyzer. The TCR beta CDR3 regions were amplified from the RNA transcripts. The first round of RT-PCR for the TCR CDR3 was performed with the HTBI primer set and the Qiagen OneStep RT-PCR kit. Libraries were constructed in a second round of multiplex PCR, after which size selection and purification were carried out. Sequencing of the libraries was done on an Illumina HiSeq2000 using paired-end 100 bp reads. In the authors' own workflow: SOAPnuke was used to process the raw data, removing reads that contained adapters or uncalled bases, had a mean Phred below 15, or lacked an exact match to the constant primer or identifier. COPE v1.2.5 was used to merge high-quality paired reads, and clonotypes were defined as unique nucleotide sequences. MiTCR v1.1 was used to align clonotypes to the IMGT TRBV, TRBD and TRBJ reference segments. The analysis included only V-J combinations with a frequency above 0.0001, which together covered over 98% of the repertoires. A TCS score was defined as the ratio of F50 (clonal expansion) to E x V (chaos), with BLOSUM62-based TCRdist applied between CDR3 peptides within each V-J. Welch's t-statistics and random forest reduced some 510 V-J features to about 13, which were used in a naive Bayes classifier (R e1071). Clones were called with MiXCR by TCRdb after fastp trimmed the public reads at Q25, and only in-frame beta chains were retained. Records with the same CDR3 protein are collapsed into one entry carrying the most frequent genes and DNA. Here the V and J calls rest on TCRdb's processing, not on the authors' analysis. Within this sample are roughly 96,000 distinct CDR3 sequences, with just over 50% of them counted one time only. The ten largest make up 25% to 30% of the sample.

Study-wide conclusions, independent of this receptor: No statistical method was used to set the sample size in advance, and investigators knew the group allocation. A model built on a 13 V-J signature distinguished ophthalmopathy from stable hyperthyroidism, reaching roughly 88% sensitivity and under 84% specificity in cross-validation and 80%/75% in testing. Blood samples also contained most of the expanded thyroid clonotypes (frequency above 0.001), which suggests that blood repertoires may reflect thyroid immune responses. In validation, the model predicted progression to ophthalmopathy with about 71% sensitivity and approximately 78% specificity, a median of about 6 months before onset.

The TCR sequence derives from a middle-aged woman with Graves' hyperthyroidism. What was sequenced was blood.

The CDR3 protein: CASSFKQGAMVSPLHF. The DNA sequence is TGTGCCAGCAGCTTCAAACAGGGGGCGATGGTTTCACCCCTCCACTTT. The rearrangement combines TRBV7-8 with TRBJ1-6; 9 of the junction bases match TRBD1. The CDR3 holds 16 amino acids from the cysteine to the phenylalanine. Only the CDR3 portion is preserved as DNA: 48 bases, with reading frame beginning at the first base. CDR1 and CDR2 are read off the germline V gene as SGHVS and FQNEAQ. Germline trimming amounts to 3 bases on V and 9 bases on J, with 9 as the count of junction bases outside the gene matches.